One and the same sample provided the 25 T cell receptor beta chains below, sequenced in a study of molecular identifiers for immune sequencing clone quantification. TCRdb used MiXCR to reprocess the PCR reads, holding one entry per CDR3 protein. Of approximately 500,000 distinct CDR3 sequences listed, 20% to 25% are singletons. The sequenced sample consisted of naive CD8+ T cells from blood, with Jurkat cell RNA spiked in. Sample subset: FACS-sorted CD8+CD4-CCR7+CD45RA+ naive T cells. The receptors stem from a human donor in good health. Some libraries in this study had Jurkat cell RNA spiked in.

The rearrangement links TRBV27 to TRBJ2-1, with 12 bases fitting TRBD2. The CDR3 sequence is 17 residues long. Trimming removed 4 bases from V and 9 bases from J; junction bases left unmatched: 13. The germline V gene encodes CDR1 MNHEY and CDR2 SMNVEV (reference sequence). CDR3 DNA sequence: TGTGCCAGCAGTTCCCTCCAGACTAGCGGGAGAGCCGGTGAGCAGTTCTTC. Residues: CASSSLQTSGRAGEQFF.

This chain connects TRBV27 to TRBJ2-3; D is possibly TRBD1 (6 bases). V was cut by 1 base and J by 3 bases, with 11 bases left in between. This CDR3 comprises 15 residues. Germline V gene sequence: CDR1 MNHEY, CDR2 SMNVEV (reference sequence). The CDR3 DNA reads TGTGCCAGCAGTTTATTTCTAGGGACAACAGATACGCAGTATTTT. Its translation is CASSLFLGTTDTQYF.

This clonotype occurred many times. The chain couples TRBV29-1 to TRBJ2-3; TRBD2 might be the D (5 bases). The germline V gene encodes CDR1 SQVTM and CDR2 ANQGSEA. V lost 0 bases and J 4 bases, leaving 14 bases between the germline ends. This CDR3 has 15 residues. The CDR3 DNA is TGCAGCGTTGAAGATCCCGGGATGACCGCAGATACGCAGTATTTT. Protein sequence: CSVEDPGMTADTQYF.

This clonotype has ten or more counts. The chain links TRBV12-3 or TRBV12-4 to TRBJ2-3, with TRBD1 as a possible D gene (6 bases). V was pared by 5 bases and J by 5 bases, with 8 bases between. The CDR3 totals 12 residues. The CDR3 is CASSQTGDTQYF. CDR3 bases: TGTGCCAGCAGTCAGACAGGAGATACGCAGTATTTT.

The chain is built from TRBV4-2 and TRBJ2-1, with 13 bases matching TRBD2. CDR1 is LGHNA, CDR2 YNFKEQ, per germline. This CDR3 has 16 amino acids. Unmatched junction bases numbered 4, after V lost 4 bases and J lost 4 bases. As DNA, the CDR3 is TGTGCCAGCAGCCCAGGGACTAGCGGGAAATACAATGAGCAGTTCTTC. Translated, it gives CASSPGTSGKYNEQFF.

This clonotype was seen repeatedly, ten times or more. DNA of the CDR3: TGCGCCAGCAGCCAAGCCGGGGTCGGATACACAGATACGCAGTATTTT. Protein: CASSQAGVGYTDTQYF. The chain links TRBV4-1 to TRBJ2-3; D may be TRBD2 (5 bases). The V and J ends lost 1 base and 2 bases respectively, with 13 bases between them. This CDR3 spans 16 amino acids. Germline CDR1 is MGHRA and CDR2 is YSYEKL.

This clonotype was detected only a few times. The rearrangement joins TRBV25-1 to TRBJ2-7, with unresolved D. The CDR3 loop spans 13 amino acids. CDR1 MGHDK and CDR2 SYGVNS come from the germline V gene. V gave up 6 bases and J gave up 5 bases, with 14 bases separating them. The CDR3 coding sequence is TGTGCCAGCAGCGAGGTGGGGTTCAACGAGCAGTACTTC. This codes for CASSEVGFNEQYF.

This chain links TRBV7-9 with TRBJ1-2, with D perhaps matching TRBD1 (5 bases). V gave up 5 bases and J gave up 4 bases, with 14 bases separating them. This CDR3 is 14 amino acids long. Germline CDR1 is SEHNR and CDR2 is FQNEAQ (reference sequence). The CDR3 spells CASSEQEAAYGYTF. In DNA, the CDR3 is TGTGCCAGCAGCGAACAGGAGGCCGCCTATGGCTACACCTTC.

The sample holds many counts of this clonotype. Here the CDR3 DNA reads TGTGCCAGCAGCTTGGAAAGGACTAGCGGGACCCAGGGGCAAGAGACCCAGTACTTC. Its translation is CASSLERTSGTQGQETQYF. This chain connects TRBV5-6 to TRBJ2-5; 12 bases match TRBD2. The germline gives CDR1 SGHDT, CDR2 YYEEEE. V gave up 0 bases and J gave up 2 bases; unmatched junction bases: 11. The CDR3 has 19 amino acids.

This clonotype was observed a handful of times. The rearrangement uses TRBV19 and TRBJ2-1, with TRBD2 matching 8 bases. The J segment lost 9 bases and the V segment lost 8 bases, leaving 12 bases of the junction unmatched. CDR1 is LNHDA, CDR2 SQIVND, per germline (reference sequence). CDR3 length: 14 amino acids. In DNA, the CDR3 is TGTGCCAGTTCCCCGGGGGGGTTTATGGGTGAGCAGTTCTTC. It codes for CASSPGGFMGEQFF.

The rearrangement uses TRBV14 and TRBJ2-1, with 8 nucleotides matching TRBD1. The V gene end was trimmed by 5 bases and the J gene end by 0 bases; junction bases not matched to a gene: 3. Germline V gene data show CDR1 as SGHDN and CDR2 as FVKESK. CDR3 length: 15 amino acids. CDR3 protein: CASSWTGSSYNEQFF. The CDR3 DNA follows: TGTGCCAGCAGCTGGACAGGGAGCTCCTACAATGAGCAGTTCTTC.

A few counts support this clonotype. In DNA form, the CDR3 reads TGCGCCAGCAGTCATTTCGAGCGGGGGAGCTCCTACAATGAGCAGTTCTTC. It yields the protein CASSHFERGSSYNEQFF. The V call is TRBV23-1, the J call TRBJ2-1; 8 bases match TRBD2. TRBV23-1 is noted as an ORF with a role that remains uncertain. With V trimmed by 3 bases and J by 0 bases, 7 bases remained unmatched. This CDR3 contains 17 residues.

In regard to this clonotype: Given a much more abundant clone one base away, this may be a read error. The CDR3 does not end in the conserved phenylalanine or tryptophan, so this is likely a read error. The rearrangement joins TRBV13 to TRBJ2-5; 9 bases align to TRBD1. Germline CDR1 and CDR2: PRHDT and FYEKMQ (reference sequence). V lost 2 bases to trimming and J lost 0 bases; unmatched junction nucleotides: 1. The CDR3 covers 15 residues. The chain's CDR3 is CASSLRDRDQETQYY. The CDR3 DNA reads TGTGCCAGCAGCTTAAGGGACAGGGACCAAGAGACCCAGTACTAC.

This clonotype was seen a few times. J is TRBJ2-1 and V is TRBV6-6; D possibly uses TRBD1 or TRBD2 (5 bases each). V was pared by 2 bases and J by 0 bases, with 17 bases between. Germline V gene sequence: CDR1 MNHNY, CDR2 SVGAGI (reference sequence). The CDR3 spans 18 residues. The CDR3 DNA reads TGTGCCAGCAGTTACCACCGGCTCGGGACCAGCTCCTACAATGAGCAGTTCTTC. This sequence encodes CASSYHRLGTSSYNEQFF.

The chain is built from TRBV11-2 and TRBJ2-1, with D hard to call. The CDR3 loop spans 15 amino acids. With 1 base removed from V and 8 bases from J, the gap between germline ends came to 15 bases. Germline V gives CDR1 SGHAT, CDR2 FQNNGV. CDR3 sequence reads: CASSLVETICHEQFF. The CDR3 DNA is TGTGCCAGCAGCTTAGTGGAGACGATTTGTCATGAGCAGTTCTTC.

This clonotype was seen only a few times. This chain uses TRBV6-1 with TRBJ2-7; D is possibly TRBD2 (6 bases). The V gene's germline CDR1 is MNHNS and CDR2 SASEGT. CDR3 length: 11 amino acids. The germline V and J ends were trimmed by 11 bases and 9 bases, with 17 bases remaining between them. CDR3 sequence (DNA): TGTGCCGGGATTACGGGGGTCGGGCAGTACTTC. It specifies CAGITGVGQYF.

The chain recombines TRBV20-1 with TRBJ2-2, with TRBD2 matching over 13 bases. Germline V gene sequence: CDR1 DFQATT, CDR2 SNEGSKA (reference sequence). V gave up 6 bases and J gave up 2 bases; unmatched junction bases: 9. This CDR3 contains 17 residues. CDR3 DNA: TGCAGTGCCGCTCGGACTAGCGGGAGTTTAAACACCGGGGAGCTGTTTTTT. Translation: CSAARTSGSLNTGELFF.

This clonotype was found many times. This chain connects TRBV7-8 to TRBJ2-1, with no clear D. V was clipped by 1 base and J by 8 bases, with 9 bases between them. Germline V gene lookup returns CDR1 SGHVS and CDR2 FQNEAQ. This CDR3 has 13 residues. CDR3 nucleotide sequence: TGTGCCAGCAGCTTAGTCGGCAACGATGAGCAGTTCTTC. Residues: CASSLVGNDEQFF.

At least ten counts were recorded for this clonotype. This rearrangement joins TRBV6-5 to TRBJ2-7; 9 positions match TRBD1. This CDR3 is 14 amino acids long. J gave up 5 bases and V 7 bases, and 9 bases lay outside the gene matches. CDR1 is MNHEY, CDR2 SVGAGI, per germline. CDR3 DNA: TGTGCCAGCAATCCCGGGACAGGGTCCCACGAGCAGTACTTC. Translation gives CASNPGTGSHEQYF.

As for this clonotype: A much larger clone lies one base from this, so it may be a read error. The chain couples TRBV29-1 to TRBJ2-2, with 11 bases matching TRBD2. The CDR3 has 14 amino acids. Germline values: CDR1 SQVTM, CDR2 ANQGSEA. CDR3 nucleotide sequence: TGCAGCGTCCGGGGGACTAGCGGTACCGGGGAGCTGGTTTTT. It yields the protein CSVRGTSGTGELVF.

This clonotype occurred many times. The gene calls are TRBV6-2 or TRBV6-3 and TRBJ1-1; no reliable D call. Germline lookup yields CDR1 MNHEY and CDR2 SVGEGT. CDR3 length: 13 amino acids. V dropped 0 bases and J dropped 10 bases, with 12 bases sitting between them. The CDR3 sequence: CASSYSALPGAFF. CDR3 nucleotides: TGTGCCAGCAGTTACTCGGCCTTACCTGGAGCTTTCTTT.

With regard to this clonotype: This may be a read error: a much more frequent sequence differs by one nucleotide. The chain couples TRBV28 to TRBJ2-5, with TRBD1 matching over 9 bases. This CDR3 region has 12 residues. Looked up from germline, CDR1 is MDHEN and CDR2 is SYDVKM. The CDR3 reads CAGSSYRDRVYF. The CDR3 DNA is TGTGCCGGCAGTTCTTACCGGGACAGGGTTTACTTC.

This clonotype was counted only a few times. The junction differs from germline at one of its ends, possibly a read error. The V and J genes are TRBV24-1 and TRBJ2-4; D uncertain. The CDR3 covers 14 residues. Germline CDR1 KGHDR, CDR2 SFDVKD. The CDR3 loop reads CAASDRDFENIQYF. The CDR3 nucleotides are TGTGCCGCCAGTGATCGCGACTTTGAGAACATTCAGTACTTC.

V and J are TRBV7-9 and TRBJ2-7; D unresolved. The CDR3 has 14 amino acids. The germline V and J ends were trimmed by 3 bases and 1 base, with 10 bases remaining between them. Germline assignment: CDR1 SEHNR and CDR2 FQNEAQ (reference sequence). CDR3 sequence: CASSFTLPSYEQYF. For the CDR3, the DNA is TGTGCCAGCAGCTTTACACTTCCTTCCTACGAGCAGTACTTC.

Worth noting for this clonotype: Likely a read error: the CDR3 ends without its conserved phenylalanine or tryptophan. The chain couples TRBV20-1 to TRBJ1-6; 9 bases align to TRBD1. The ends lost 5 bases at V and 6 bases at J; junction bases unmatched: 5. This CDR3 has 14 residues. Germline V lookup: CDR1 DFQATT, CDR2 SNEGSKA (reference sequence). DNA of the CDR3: TGCAGTGCTTCACAGGGGGCGGTTAATTCACCCCTCCACCTT. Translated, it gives CSASQGAVNSPLHL.